These 32 T cell receptor beta chains were sequenced from one sample in a study of human T cells and chemical hapten exposure. TCRdb ran MiXCR on the RACE reads and lists one entry per CDR3 protein. Among 150,000 or so distinct CDR3 sequences listed, more than 14% were seen once. Time point reported: patch test 1, 2 weeks after DPC sensitization. Treatment here: therapeutic diphenylcyclopropenone sensitization with weekly scalp DPC. This specimen consisted of whole blood, obtained in connection with sensitization to the hapten diphenylcyclopropenone (DPC). These receptors were collected from a woman aged 25 to 39 with alopecia areata. Some clones in this sample may be carry-over from other donors' samples.

In this sample, this clonotype turned up many times. The rearrangement joins TRBV4-1 to TRBJ2-7; possibly TRBD2 for D (6 bases). V lost 4 bases to trimming and J lost 5 bases, with 18 bases between them. This CDR3 is 15 amino acids long. Per germline, CDR1 MGHRA and CDR2 YSYEKL. CDR3 region: CASSLGGGGLDEQYF. CDR3 nucleotides: TGCGCCAGCAGCCTTGGTGGCGGAGGGCTGGACGAGCAGTACTTC.

The genes are TRBV3-1 and TRBJ2-3; TRBD1 matches 8 bases. This CDR3 contains 18 residues. J lost 11 bases, V lost 0 bases, and 19 bases had no gene match. Germline V gene sequence: CDR1 LGHDT, CDR2 YNNKEL (reference sequence). The CDR3: CASSQDFGGSGGDAKQYF. CDR3 DNA: TGTGCCAGCAGCCAAGATTTTGGTGGGTCAGGGGGCGACGCTAAGCAGTATTTT.

This clonotype was seen many times. This chain joins TRBV28 and TRBJ2-7; D perhaps matches TRBD1 (6 bases). This CDR3 spans 14 amino acids. The V gene lost 6 bases and the J gene lost 4 bases, with 16 bases spanning the gap. CDR1 is MDHEN and CDR2 is SYDVKM in the germline V gene. CDR3 coding DNA: TGTGCCAGCAGCCCCGGGGACACCCCATACGAGCAGTACTTC. Protein sequence: CASSPGDTPYEQYF.

The chain combines TRBV28 with TRBJ2-2; 7 nucleotides align to TRBD2. V gave up 3 bases and J gave up 6 bases; unmatched junction bases: 7. The CDR3 totals 15 residues. The V gene's germline CDR1 is MDHEN and CDR2 SYDVKM. The CDR3 sequence is CASSFFSGGPGELFF. In nucleotides, the CDR3 is TGTGCCAGCAGTTTTTTTTCGGGGGGTCCCGGGGAGCTGTTTTTT.

This clonotype was found many times. V is TRBV7-9 and J is TRBJ1-4; the D is unclear. From germline, CDR1 is SEHNR and CDR2 FQNEAQ (reference sequence). V was pared by 3 bases and J by 0 bases, with 5 bases between. The CDR3 consists of 14 residues. The CDR3 DNA reads TGTGCCAGCAGCTTTAGTGCAACTAATGAAAAACTGTTTTTT. The encoded protein is CASSFSATNEKLFF.

This chain joins TRBV5-1 and TRBJ2-5, with no clear D. The germline V and J ends were trimmed by 5 bases and 1 base, with 9 bases remaining between them. Germline-derived CDR1 and CDR2 are SGHRS and YFSETQ. The CDR3 loop spans 13 amino acids. The CDR3: CASSSGSQETQYF. The CDR3 DNA reads TGCGCCAGCAGTTCTGGGTCCCAAGAGACCCAGTACTTC.

The chain uses TRBV5-4 and TRBJ2-7; 8 bases agree with TRBD2. The V gene end was trimmed by 5 bases and the J gene end by 6 bases; junction bases not matched to a gene: 13. The germline CDR1 and CDR2 sequences are SGHNT and YYREEE (reference sequence). This CDR3 comprises 15 residues. The CDR3 region has the DNA TGTGCCAGCAGTCTGGACGGGACTAGGAAGATCGAGCAGTACTTC. Amino acids: CASSLDGTRKIEQYF.

The chain recombines TRBV6-5 with TRBJ1-1, with D possibly TRBD1 on 5 matching bases. Per the germline V gene, CDR1 is MNHEY and CDR2 is SVGAGI. Trimming cost V 10 bases and J 0 bases, with 12 bases left between them. CDR3 length: 13 amino acids. Written as DNA, the CDR3 is TGTGCCACCGGTGAGGGGATGAACACTGAAGCTTTCTTT. This encodes CATGEGMNTEAFF.

The rearrangement links TRBV28 to TRBJ1-3; no definite D call. This CDR3 contains 17 residues. Trimming took off 2 bases at V and 4 bases at J, with 18 bases between the two ends. From germline, CDR1 is MDHEN and CDR2 SYDVKM. The CDR3 bases are TGTGCCAGCAGTTTACTTATTTCCGGGGAGGTAGGAAACACCATATATTTT. Its protein is CASSLLISGEVGNTIYF.

The chain is built from TRBV5-1 and TRBJ2-5; TRBD1 agrees at 8 bases. There are 15 residues in the CDR3. Unmatched junction bases numbered 8, after V lost 2 bases and J lost 5 bases. Germline-derived CDR1 and CDR2 are SGHRS and YFSETQ. The DNA for the CDR3 is TGCGCCAGCAGCTTTTTTAACAGGGGGTCGGAGACCCAGTACTTC. This encodes CASSFFNRGSETQYF.

In this sample, this clonotype turned up a few times. This chain uses TRBV6-1 with TRBJ2-3; 10 nucleotides agree with TRBD2. J was trimmed by 3 bases and V by 5 bases; bases with no gene match: 8. CDR3 length: 16 amino acids. Germline V gives CDR1 MNHNS, CDR2 SASEGT. CDR3 DNA: TGTGCCAGCAGTACCCCCAGCGGGGGGGCGACAGATACGCAGTATTTT. This codes for CASSTPSGGATDTQYF.

This clonotype was detected only a few times. The chain employs TRBV10-3 and TRBJ2-3; a possible D gene is TRBD2 (7 bases). In germline, CDR1 is ENHRY, CDR2 SYGVKD. V lost 11 bases to trimming and J lost 5 bases, with 20 bases between them. This CDR3 is built from 14 residues. The chain's CDR3 is CAARTGGRGDTQYF. For the CDR3, the DNA is TGTGCCGCCAGGACGGGGGGCCGGGGAGATACGCAGTATTTT.

In this sample, this clonotype turned up many times. This chain joins TRBV6-1 and TRBJ2-5; the match to TRBD2 covers 8 bases. Germline V CDR1 and CDR2: MNHNS, SASEGT. The CDR3 length is 18 residues. V shed 6 bases, J shed 4 bases, and the junction held 19 bases outside the gene matches. CDR3 amino acids: CASSILSGESLGGETQYF. Here the CDR3 DNA reads TGTGCCAGCAGCATCCTTAGCGGGGAGTCGTTAGGAGGAGAGACCCAGTACTTC.

This clonotype was detected only a few times. The gene calls are TRBV20-1 and TRBJ2-7; 7 bases fit TRBD1. V lost 5 bases, J lost 2 bases, and 12 bases stayed unmatched. Germline V lookup: CDR1 DFQATT, CDR2 SNEGSKA (reference sequence). The CDR3 totals 15 residues. In DNA, the CDR3 is TGCAGTGCTGGTCATACAGGGGTCTCGGCCTACGAGCAGTACTTC. It translates to CSAGHTGVSAYEQYF.

Only a few counts were recorded for this clonotype. The chain employs TRBV5-1 and TRBJ2-5, with D hard to call. Germline V CDR1 and CDR2: SGHRS, YFSETQ. Trimming removed 3 bases from V and 3 bases from J, with 12 bases in between. CDR3 length equals 14 residues. The CDR3 DNA follows: TGCGCCAGCAGCTCCGGAAGGACGGAAGAGACCCAGTACTTC. It is translated as CASSSGRTEETQYF. The variable domain in full, completed from reference TRBV5-1 and TRBJ2-5, reads KAGVTQTPRYLIKTRGQQVTLSCSPISGHRSVSWYQQTPGQGLQFLFEYFSETQRNKGNFPGRFSGRQFSNSRSEMNVSTLELGDSALYLCASSSGRTEETQYFGPGTRLLVL.

This clonotype was found a few times. The chain employs TRBV10-1 and TRBJ1-1; D unresolved. The CDR3 runs 13 residues. CDR1 WNHNN and CDR2 SYGVQD come from the germline V gene (reference sequence). V was shortened by 4 bases and J by 3 bases, with 9 bases between the two germline ends. CDR3 sequence: CASSANMDTEAFF. CDR3 sequence (DNA): TGCGCCAGCAGTGCTAACATGGACACTGAAGCTTTCTTT.

For this clonotype: A much larger clone is a single base away; this may be a read error. The gene calls are TRBV7-2 and TRBJ1-5; D remains ambiguous. Between the trimmed V and J ends, which lost 5 bases and 2 bases, there was a span of 7 bases. CDR1 SGHTA and CDR2 FQGNSA come from the germline V gene. The CDR3 contains 13 residues. For the CDR3, the DNA is TGTGCCAGCAGCCCCCATGGCAATCAGCCCCAGCATTTT. It codes for CASSPHGNQPQHF.

The chain carries TRBV5-6 and TRBJ1-2, with 9 bases identical to TRBD1. The CDR3 is made up of 16 amino acids. Germline CDR1 and CDR2: SGHDT and YYEEEE. V shed 2 bases and J 6 bases; nucleotides not matched to a gene: 11. CDR3 nucleotide sequence: TGTGCCAGCAGCTTATCCGGGACAGGGAGGTTGGATGGCTACACCTTC. This encodes CASSLSGTGRLDGYTF.

J is TRBJ2-2 and V is TRBV6-6, with 8 bases that match TRBD1. Trimming removed 10 bases from V and 4 bases from J; junction bases left unmatched: 5. The CDR3 covers 13 residues. Germline V gene lookup returns CDR1 MNHNY and CDR2 SVGAGI (reference sequence). The CDR3 reads CAISTGATGELFF. CDR3 in DNA: TGTGCCATCTCGACAGGGGCCACCGGGGAGCTGTTTTTT.

This clonotype was detected many times. The V and J genes are TRBV5-1 and TRBJ1-4; D is unresolved. Germline CDR1 reads SGHRS; CDR2 reads YFSETQ. The CDR3 has 15 residues. V lost 0 bases and J 0 bases, leaving 6 bases between the germline ends. The CDR3 spells CASSLALATNEKLFF. In DNA, the CDR3 is TGCGCCAGCAGCTTGGCCCTAGCAACTAATGAAAAACTGTTTTTT.

A few counts support this clonotype. V usage is TRBV7-6 and J usage is TRBJ2-1; D not certain. The V and J ends lost 4 bases and 8 bases respectively, with 9 bases between them. The CDR3 is 12 residues long. Germline V lookup: CDR1 SGHVS, CDR2 FNYEAQ. CDR3 region: CASSSSTHEQFF. The CDR3 DNA sequence: TGTGCCAGCAGCTCGTCGACTCATGAGCAGTTCTTC.

To note about this clonotype: One end of the junction fails to match germline, which may point to a read error. This chain joins TRBV6-6 and TRBJ1-2, with 9 bases aligning to TRBD1. This CDR3 comprises 16 residues. The V gene's germline CDR1 is MNHNY and CDR2 SVGAGI (reference sequence). CDR3: CASSYTGTGTNYGFTF. CDR3 bases: TGTGCCAGCAGTTACACCGGGACAGGGACTAACTATGGCTTCACCTTC.

The chain combines TRBV15 with TRBJ2-7, with D maybe TRBD2 (7 bases). CDR1 LNHNV and CDR2 YYDKDF come from the germline V gene (reference sequence). CDR3 size: 16 residues. Trimming took 5 bases from V and 3 from J, leaving 20 bases between them. The CDR3, as DNA: TGTGCCACCAGCCCTACCCCGGCGGGGGCACTCTACGAGCAGTACTTC. Protein: CATSPTPAGALYEQYF.

The chain is built from TRBV5-5 and TRBJ2-2; D gene unclear. Germline CDR1 reads SGHKS; CDR2 reads YYEKEE (reference sequence). The ends were cut back, 3 bases at V and 5 bases at J, with 14 bases in the middle. The CDR3 extends over 15 amino acids. The CDR3 DNA follows: TGTGCCAGCAGCTCCACTGCGATCTTAACCGGGGAGCTGTTTTTT. Encoded protein: CASSSTAILTGELFF.

This clonotype turned up a few times. J is TRBJ1-1 and V is TRBV6-6; possibly TRBD1 for D (6 bases). Germline V gene sequence: CDR1 MNHNY, CDR2 SVGAGI (reference sequence). The V gene lost 10 bases and the J gene lost 10 bases, with 16 bases spanning the gap. The CDR3 runs to 11 residues. CDR3 DNA sequence: TGTGCCACCGAAACAGGGCGGCGAGCTTTCTTT. This sequence encodes CATETGRRAFF.

The chain uses TRBV7-2 and TRBJ1-1; 9 bases are a match to TRBD1. Losses at the gene ends were 1 base for V and 10 bases for J; bases not matched to a gene: 4. This CDR3 spans 13 amino acids. Germline loops: CDR1 SGHTA, CDR2 FQGNSA. For the CDR3, the DNA is TGTGCCAGCAGCTTAGAACAGGGGGCTTTAGCTTTCTTT. This gives the protein CASSLEQGALAFF.

This clonotype occurred a few times. V and J are TRBV19 and TRBJ1-5, with D unresolved. This CDR3 comprises 18 residues. V was shortened by 5 bases and J by 1 base, with 21 bases between the two germline ends. Germline V gives CDR1 LNHDA, CDR2 SQIVND (reference sequence). This chain's CDR3 is CASSLGPNRIVSNQPQHF. The CDR3 coding sequence is TGTGCCAGTAGTCTAGGACCCAACCGGATCGTCAGCAATCAGCCCCAGCATTTT. The full variable domain, its missing parts supplied by reference TRBV19 and TRBJ1-5, is DGGITQSPKYLFRKEGQNVTLSCEQNLNHDAMYWYRQDPGQGLRLIYYSQIVNDFQKGDIAEGYSVSREKKESFPLTVTSAQKNPTAFYLCASSLGPNRIVSNQPQHFGDGTRLSIL.

The rearrangement joins TRBV7-9 to TRBJ2-1, with 11 bases identical to TRBD1. There are 15 residues in the CDR3. V lost 5 bases to trimming and J lost 6 bases; unmatched junction nucleotides: 6. Germline V gene sequence: CDR1 SEHNR, CDR2 FQNEAQ (reference sequence). Written as DNA, the CDR3 is TGTGCCAGCAGCAGGGGACAGGGGGGTGGCAATGAGCAGTTCTTC. The encoded protein is CASSRGQGGGNEQFF.

Points on this clonotype: A read error is likely, as this CDR3 ends without the conserved phenylalanine or tryptophan. The CDR3 DNA reads as TGTGCCATCAGTACCCAGCGGGGGAGCTCCTACAATGAGCAGTTCCTC. It translates to CAISTQRGSSYNEQFL. The rearrangement joins TRBV10-3 to TRBJ2-1; 8 bases are shared with TRBD2. The junction had 6 bases not matched to a gene; V was cut back by 5 bases and J by 0 bases. Germline lookup yields CDR1 ENHRY and CDR2 SYGVKD. The CDR3 contains 16 residues.

The rearrangement joins TRBV6-6 to TRBJ1-2; weak D call: TRBD1 (5 bases). The ends were cut back, 5 bases at V and 2 bases at J, with 6 bases in the middle. Germline assignment: CDR1 MNHNY and CDR2 SVGAGI (reference sequence). This CDR3 has 12 amino acids. Here the CDR3 reads CASSPGNYGYTF. CDR3 coding DNA: TGTGCCAGCAGTCCAGGGAACTATGGCTACACCTTC.

This clonotype was picked up a small number of times. V usage is TRBV6-2 or TRBV6-3 and J usage is TRBJ2-1, with 13 bases matching TRBD2. J was trimmed by 8 bases and V by 5 bases; bases with no gene match: 3. There are 14 residues in the CDR3. Germline CDR1 and CDR2: MNHEY and SVGEGT. This CDR3 is CASSTSGRAHEQFF. Written as DNA, the CDR3 is TGTGCCAGCAGTACTAGCGGGAGGGCCCATGAGCAGTTCTTC.

V and J are TRBV28 and TRBJ1-4, with D hard to call. In germline, CDR1 is MDHEN, CDR2 SYDVKM. CDR3 length: 15 residues. Trimming removed 5 bases at V and 8 bases at J, with 18 bases between. The CDR3 bases are TGTGCCAGCAGTAGAGCCAGGAGCCAGGAGGAAAAACTGTTTTTT. As protein: CASSRARSQEEKLFF.